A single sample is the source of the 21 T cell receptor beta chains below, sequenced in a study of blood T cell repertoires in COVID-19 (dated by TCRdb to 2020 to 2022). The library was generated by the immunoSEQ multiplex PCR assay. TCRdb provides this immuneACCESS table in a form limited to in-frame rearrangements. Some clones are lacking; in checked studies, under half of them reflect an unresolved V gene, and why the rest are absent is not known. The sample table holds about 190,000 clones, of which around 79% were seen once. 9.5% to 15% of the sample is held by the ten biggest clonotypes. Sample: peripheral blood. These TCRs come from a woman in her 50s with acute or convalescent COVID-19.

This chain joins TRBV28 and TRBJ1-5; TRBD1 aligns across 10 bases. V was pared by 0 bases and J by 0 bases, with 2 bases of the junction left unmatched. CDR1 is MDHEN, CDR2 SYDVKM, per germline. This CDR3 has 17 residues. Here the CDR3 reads CASSLWTGGYSNQPQHF. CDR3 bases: TGTGCCAGCAGTTTATGGACAGGGGGCTATAGCAATCAGCCCCAGCATTTT.

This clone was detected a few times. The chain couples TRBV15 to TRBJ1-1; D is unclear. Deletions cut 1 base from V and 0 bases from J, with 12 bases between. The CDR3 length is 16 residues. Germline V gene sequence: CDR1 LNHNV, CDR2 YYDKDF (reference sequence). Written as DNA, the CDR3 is TGTGCCACCAGCAGAGTCCCCGTAGTATTGAACACTGAAGCTTTCTTT. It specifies CATSRVPVVLNTEAFF.

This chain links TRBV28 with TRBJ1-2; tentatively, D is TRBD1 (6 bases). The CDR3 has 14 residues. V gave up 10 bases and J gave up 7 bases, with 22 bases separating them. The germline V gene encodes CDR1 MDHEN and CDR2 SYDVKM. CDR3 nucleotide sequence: TGTGCCACAGCCAGGGGAAGGCGTGTAGGTGGCTACACCTTC. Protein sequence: CATARGRRVGGYTF.

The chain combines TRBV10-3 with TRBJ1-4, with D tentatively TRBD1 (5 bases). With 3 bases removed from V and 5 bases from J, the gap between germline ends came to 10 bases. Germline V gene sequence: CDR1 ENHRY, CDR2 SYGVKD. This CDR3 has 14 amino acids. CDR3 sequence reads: CAISEGTGNEKLFF. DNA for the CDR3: TGTGCCATCAGTGAAGGGACTGGGAATGAAAAACTGTTTTTT.

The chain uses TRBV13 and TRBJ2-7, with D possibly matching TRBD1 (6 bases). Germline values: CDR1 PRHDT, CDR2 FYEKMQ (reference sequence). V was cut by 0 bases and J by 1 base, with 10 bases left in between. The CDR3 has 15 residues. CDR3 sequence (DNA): TGTGCCAGCAGCTTAGGAACAGGGCGATCCTACGAGCAGTACTTC. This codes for CASSLGTGRSYEQYF.

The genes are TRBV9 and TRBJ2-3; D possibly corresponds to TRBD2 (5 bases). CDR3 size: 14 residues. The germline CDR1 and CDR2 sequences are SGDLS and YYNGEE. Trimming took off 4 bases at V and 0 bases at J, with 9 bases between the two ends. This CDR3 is CASSLGGSTDTQYF. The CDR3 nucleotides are TGTGCCAGCAGCTTAGGCGGGAGCACAGATACGCAGTATTTT. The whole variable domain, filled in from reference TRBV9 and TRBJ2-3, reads DSGVTQTPKHLITATGQRVTLRCSPRSGDLSVYWYQQSLDQGLQFLIQYYNGEERAKGNILERFSAQQFPDLHSELNLSSLELGDSALYFCASSLGGSTDTQYFGPGTRLTVL.

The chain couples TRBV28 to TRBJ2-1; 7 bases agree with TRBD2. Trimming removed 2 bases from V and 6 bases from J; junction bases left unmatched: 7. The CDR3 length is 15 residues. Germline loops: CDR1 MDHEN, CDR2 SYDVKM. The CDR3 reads CASSLKGLRVNEQFF. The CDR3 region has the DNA TGTGCCAGCAGTTTAAAGGGACTACGTGTCAATGAGCAGTTCTTC.

Here the CDR3 DNA reads TGTGCCAGCAGCCGAAAAAGGTTGACAGGGCCGGCTGGCACCGGGGAGCTGTTTTTT. As protein: CASSRKRLTGPAGTGELFF. The V and J genes are TRBV3-1 (or the pseudogene TRBV3-2) and TRBJ2-2, with 7 bases aligning to TRBD1. Per the germline V gene, CDR1 is LGHDT and CDR2 is YNNKEL (reference sequence). The CDR3 is made up of 19 amino acids. The V gene end was trimmed by 4 bases and the J gene end by 4 bases; junction bases not matched to a gene: 18.

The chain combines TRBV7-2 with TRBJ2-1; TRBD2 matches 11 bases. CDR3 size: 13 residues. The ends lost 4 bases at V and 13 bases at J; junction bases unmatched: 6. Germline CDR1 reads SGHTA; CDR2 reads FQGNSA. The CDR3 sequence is CASSSLAGVPQFF. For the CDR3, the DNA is TGTGCCAGCAGCTCACTAGCGGGAGTACCCCAGTTCTTC.

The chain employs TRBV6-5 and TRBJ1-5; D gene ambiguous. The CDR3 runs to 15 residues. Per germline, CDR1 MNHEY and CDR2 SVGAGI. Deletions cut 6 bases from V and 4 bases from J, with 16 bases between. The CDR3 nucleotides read TGTGCCAGCAGCCAAACCCTCGGAGGGAATCAGCCCCAGCATTTT. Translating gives CASSQTLGGNQPQHF.

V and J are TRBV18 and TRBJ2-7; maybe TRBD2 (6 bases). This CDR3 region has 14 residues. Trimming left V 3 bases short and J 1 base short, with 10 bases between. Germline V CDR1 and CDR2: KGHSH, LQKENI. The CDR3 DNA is TGTGCCAGCTCACCGTCGGGGGAATCCTACGAGCAGTACTTC. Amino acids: CASSPSGESYEQYF. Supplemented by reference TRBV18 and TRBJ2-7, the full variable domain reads NAGVMQNPRHLVRRRGQEARLRCSPMKGHSHVYWYRQLPEEGLKFMVYLQKENIIDESGMPKERFSAEFPKEGPSILRIQQVVRGDSAAYFCASSPSGESYEQYFGPGTRLTVT.

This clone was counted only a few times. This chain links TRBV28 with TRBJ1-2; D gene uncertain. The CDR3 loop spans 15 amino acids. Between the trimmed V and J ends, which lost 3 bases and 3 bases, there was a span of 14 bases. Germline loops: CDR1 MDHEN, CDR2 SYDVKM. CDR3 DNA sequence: TGTGCCAGCAGTTTGACGGGGATCTTGGACTATGGCTACACCTTC. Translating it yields CASSLTGILDYGYTF.

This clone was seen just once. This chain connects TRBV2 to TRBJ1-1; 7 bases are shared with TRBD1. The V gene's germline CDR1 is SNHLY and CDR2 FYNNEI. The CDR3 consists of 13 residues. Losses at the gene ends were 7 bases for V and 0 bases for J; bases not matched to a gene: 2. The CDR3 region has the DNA TGTGCCAGCAAACAGGGGATGAACACTGAAGCTTTCTTT. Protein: CASKQGMNTEAFF.

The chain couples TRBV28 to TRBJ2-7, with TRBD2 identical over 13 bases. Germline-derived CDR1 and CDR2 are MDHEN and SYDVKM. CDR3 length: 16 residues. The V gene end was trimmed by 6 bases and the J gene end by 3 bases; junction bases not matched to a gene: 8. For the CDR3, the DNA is TGTGCCAGCAGGACCAGTGGGACTAGCGGGAACTACGAGCAGTACTTC. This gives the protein CASRTSGTSGNYEQYF.

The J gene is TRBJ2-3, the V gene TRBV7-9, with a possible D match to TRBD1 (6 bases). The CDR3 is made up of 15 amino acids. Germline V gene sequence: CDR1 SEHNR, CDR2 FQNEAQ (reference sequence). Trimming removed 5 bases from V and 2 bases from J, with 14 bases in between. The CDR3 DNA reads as TGTGCCAGCAGCCCGAACCTGGGGGCCACAGATACGCAGTATTTT. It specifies CASSPNLGATDTQYF. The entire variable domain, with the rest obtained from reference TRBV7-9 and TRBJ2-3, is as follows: DTGVSQNPRHKITKRGQNVTFRCDPISEHNRLYWYRQTLGQGPEFLTYFQNEAQLEKSRLLSDRFSAERPKGSFSTLEIQRTEQGDSAMYLCASSPNLGATDTQYFGPGTRLTVL.

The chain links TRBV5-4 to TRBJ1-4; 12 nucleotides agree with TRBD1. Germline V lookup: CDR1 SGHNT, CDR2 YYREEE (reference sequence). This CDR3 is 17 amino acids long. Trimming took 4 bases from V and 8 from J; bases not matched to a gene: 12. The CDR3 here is CASSPKGTGGGLEKLFF. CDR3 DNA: TGTGCCAGCAGCCCAAAAGGGACAGGGGGCGGATTGGAAAAACTGTTTTTT.

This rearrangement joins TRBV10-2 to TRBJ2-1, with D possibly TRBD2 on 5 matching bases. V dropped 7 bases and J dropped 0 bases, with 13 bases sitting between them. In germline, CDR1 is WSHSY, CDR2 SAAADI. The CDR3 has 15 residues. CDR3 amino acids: CASTQTTSSYNEQFF. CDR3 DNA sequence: TGCGCCAGCACCCAGACTACCAGCTCCTACAATGAGCAGTTCTTC.

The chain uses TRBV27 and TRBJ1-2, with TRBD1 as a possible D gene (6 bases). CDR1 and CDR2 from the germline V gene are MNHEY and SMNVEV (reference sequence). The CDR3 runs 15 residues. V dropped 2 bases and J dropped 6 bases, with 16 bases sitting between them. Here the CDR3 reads CASSLSLGGADGYTF. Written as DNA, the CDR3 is TGTGCCAGCAGTTTAAGTCTCGGGGGGGCTGATGGCTACACCTTC.

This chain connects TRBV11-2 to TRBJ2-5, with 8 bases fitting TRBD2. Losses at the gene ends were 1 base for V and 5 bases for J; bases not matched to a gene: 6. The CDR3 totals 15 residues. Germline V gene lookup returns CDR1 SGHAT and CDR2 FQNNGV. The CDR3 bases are TGTGCCAGCAGCTTAGTAGGACTAGCAGGGGAGACCCAGTACTTC. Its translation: CASSLVGLAGETQYF.

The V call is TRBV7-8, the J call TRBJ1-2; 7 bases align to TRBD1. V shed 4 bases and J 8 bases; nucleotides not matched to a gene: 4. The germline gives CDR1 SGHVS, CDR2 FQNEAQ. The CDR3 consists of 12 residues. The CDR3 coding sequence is TGTGCCAGCAGCTACCAGGGGGGAGGCTACACCTTC. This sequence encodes CASSYQGGGYTF.

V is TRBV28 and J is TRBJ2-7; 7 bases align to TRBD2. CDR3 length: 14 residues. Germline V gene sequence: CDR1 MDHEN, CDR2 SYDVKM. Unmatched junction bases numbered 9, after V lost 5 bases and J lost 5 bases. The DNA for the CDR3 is TGTGCCAGCAGTCCCCCAGGCGGGAGCAACGAGCAGTACTTC. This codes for CASSPPGGSNEQYF.